What follows describes a single T cell receptor (beta chain). The data are from a study of cytomegalovirus exposure and HLA in healthy donors. Germline lookup yields CDR1 MDHEN and CDR2 SYDVKM. The CDR3 length is 16 residues. V was shortened by 5 bases and J by 0 bases, with 13 bases between the two germline ends. PCR employed 60 Vbeta and 13 Jbeta primers. Repertoires were generated with immunoSEQ multiplex PCR, while TCRdb's copy carries only in-frame clones and drops some. The repertoire includes some 240,000 clones, approximately 80% of them detected once, and less than 4.5% sits in the top ten. The chain is built from TRBV28 and TRBJ1-4; D is unresolved. This receptor was obtained from a male donor in good health and CMV-seronegative. Sequencing input: PBMCs. The CDR3 loop is CASSIPESTTNEKLFF. CDR3 DNA: TGTGCCAGCAGTATCCCCGAGAGCACAACTAATGAAAAACTGTTTTTT.